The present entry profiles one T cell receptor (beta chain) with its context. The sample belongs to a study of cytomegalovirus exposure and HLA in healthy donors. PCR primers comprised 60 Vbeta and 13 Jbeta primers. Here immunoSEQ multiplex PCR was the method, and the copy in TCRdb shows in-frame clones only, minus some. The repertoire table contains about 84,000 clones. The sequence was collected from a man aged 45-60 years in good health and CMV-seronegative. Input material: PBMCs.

As DNA, the CDR3 is TGTGCCAGCTCACCACCGGAGGGTCATAACTATGGCTACACCTTC. This sequence encodes CASSPPEGHNYGYTF. This sequence joins TRBV18 and TRBJ1-2; D is unclear. CDR1 and CDR2 from the germline V gene are KGHSH and LQKENI. V lost 0 bases to trimming and J lost 1 base, with 9 bases between them. This CDR3 spans 15 amino acids. The full variable domain, its missing parts supplied by reference TRBV18 and TRBJ1-2, is NAGVMQNPRHLVRRRGQEARLRCSPMKGHSHVYWYRQLPEEGLKFMVYLQKENIIDESGMPKERFSAEFPKEGPSILRIQQVVRGDSAAYFCASSPPEGHNYGYTFGSGTRLTVV.